The 18 T cell receptor beta chains presented below share a single source sample, sequenced in a study of T cells after yellow fever vaccination. TCRdb called the 5' RACE reads again in MiXCR, with one record for every CDR3 protein. Altogether about 310,000 distinct CDR3 sequences are present, around 4% being singletons, with the ten largest covering 23%. The specimen comprised PBMCs, sampled on the day of the yellow fever booster vaccination. The receptors derive from a man aged 18 to 30 who received the YFV17D yellow fever vaccine.

This clonotype was detected ten times or more. V is TRBV7-2 and J is TRBJ1-2; perhaps TRBD1 as D (6 bases). The CDR3 spans 14 residues. The germline CDR1 and CDR2 sequences are SGHTA and FQGNSA. Trimming stripped 3 bases from V and 3 bases from J, with 11 bases between. The CDR3 DNA is TGTGCCAGCAGCTTGGGCAGGGGTGACTATGGCTACACCTTC. Protein product: CASSLGRGDYGYTF.

This clonotype showed up just a few times. V and J are TRBV20-1 and TRBJ1-1, with 9 bases lining up with TRBD1. Germline CDR1 and CDR2: DFQATT and SNEGSKA (reference sequence). The CDR3 totals 13 residues. The J segment lost 5 bases and the V segment lost 7 bases, leaving 8 bases of the junction unmatched. The CDR3 is CSVPGQGETEAFF. The DNA of the CDR3 is TGCAGTGTACCGGGACAGGGAGAAACTGAAGCTTTCTTT.

The table lists this clonotype with many counts. CDR3 residues: CASSLGGVVAEAFF. In DNA, the CDR3 is TGCGCCAGCAGCTTGGGGGGGGTAGTGGCTGAAGCTTTCTTT. This sequence joins TRBV5-1 and TRBJ1-1; the D gene is possibly TRBD1 (5 bases). Looked up from germline, CDR1 is SGHRS and CDR2 is YFSETQ. This CDR3 has 14 residues. V lost 0 bases and J lost 6, with 12 bases in between.

The rearrangement links TRBV5-6 to TRBJ1-5; D not resolved. Trimming removed 0 bases at V and 6 bases at J, with 4 bases between. The CDR3 runs 12 residues. The germline gives CDR1 SGHDT, CDR2 YYEEEE. CDR3 residues: CASSLGIQPQHF. In nucleotides, the CDR3 is TGTGCCAGCAGCTTGGGGATTCAGCCCCAGCATTTT.

This clonotype showed up just a few times. The V call is TRBV25-1, the J call TRBJ2-1; TRBD2 matches 8 bases. Trimming removed 3 bases from V and 2 bases from J; junction bases left unmatched: 3. Germline V gene data show CDR1 as MGHDK and CDR2 as SYGVNS. The CDR3 runs to 15 residues. CDR3 bases: TGTGCCAGCAGTGACTGGCGGGGGGCCTACAATGAGCAGTTCTTC. It codes for CASSDWRGAYNEQFF.

This clonotype was observed at least ten times. This chain joins TRBV20-1 and TRBJ2-3; the D gene is possibly TRBD2 (6 bases). Germline V gives CDR1 DFQATT, CDR2 SNEGSKA (reference sequence). V lost 5 bases, J lost 0 bases, and 12 bases lay in between. The CDR3 spans 14 residues. CDR3 bases: TGCAGTGCTCTTAGCGGCGTAAGCACAGATACGCAGTATTTT. It translates to CSALSGVSTDTQYF.

This clonotype was detected many times. The chain uses TRBV29-1 and TRBJ1-2; weak D call: TRBD1 (6 bases). The CDR3 length is 14 residues. Germline values: CDR1 SQVTM, CDR2 ANQGSEA. With 6 bases removed from V and 4 bases from J, the gap between germline ends came to 18 bases. CDR3 residues: CSVALAGAGYGYTF. The CDR3 coding sequence is TGCAGCGTCGCCCTGGCAGGGGCTGGCTATGGCTACACCTTC.

This clonotype has more than one count but fewer than ten. The CDR3 bases are TGCAGTGCTGGGCACTGGGGACAGGGAATGGAGAATTCACCCCTCCACTTT. Its protein is CSAGHWGQGMENSPLHF. J is TRBJ1-6 and V is TRBV20-1; 9 positions agree with TRBD1. CDR1 and CDR2 from the germline V gene are DFQATT and SNEGSKA (reference sequence). V trimming: 5 bases; J trimming: 7 bases; junction bases outside the gene matches: 15. The CDR3 has 17 amino acids.

The chain carries TRBV7-2 and TRBJ1-3; D call uncertain. The germline V and J ends were trimmed by 5 bases and 4 bases, with 21 bases remaining between them. CDR1 SGHTA and CDR2 FQGNSA come from the germline V gene. CDR3 size: 17 residues. CDR3: CASSPPLAWGGGNTIYF. The CDR3 DNA follows: TGTGCCAGCAGCCCCCCCCTCGCGTGGGGTGGAGGAAACACCATATATTTT. The full variable domain, its missing parts supplied by reference TRBV7-2 and TRBJ1-3, is GAGVSQSPSNKVTEKGKDVELRCDPISGHTALYWYRQSLGQGLEFLIYFQGNSAPDKSGLPSDRFSAERTGGSVSTLTIQRTQQEDSAVYLCASSPPLAWGGGNTIYFGEGSWLTVV.

This clonotype showed up many times. The rearrangement joins TRBV27 to TRBJ1-2; D remains ambiguous. From germline, CDR1 is MNHEY and CDR2 SMNVEV (reference sequence). The CDR3 spans 11 residues. V shed 8 bases and J shed 0 bases, with 4 bases lying between them. CDR3 residues: CASRTNYGYTF. In nucleotides, the CDR3 is TGTGCCAGCCGGACTAACTATGGCTACACCTTC.

This clonotype was detected ten times or more. The chain carries TRBV20-1 and TRBJ2-2; D may correspond to TRBD1 or TRBD2 (6 bases each). Germline CDR1 reads DFQATT; CDR2 reads SNEGSKA (reference sequence). The CDR3 contains 13 residues. The CDR3 DNA reads TGCCTAAGAAGGGGGGAGAACACCGGGGAGCTGTTTTTT. Amino acid sequence: CLRRGENTGELFF.

This chain uses TRBV5-4 with TRBJ2-5, with D perhaps matching TRBD2 (5 bases). CDR3 length: 14 amino acids. Germline CDR1 reads SGHNT; CDR2 reads YYREEE (reference sequence). Trimming removed 3 bases from V and 5 bases from J, with 14 bases in between. The CDR3, as DNA: TGTGCCAGCAGCTGGGAGAAGGGTACGGAGACCCAGTACTTC. Translated: CASSWEKGTETQYF.

This clonotype was observed at least ten times. The V gene is TRBV3-1, the J gene TRBJ2-4; TRBD1 matches at 9 bases. V was clipped by 4 bases and J by 9 bases; unmatched bases: 4. Germline lookup yields CDR1 LGHDT and CDR2 YNNKEL (reference sequence). This CDR3 region has 13 residues. In DNA form, the CDR3 reads TGTGCCAGCAGCCGGGGGACAGGGACCATTCAGTACTTC. Protein product: CASSRGTGTIQYF. The full variable domain, in which reference TRBV3-1 and TRBJ2-4 provide the parts outside the CDR3, is DTAVSQTPKYLVTQMGNDKSIKCEQNLGHDTMYWYKQDSKKFLKIMFSYNNKELIINETVPNRFSPKSPDKAHLNLHINSLELGDSAVYFCASSRGTGTIQYFGAGTRLSVL.

This clonotype was seen many times. The chain carries TRBV11-2 and TRBJ2-3; D is undetermined. The V end was cut by 2 bases, the J end by 5 bases, with 8 bases between. CDR3 length equals 13 residues. Germline CDR1 is SGHAT and CDR2 is FQNNGV. CDR3: CASSLLAGDTQYF. As DNA, the CDR3 is TGTGCCAGCAGCTTACTGGCAGGAGATACGCAGTATTTT.

In its sample, this clonotype was seen a few times. The chain has TRBV15 and TRBJ2-5, with D possibly matching TRBD1 (5 bases). This CDR3 region has 13 residues. V was pared by 1 base and J by 5 bases, with 8 bases between. Germline CDR1 LNHNV, CDR2 YYDKDF (reference sequence). The CDR3 spells CATSRGQLETQYF. In DNA form, the CDR3 reads TGTGCCACCAGCAGAGGACAGTTGGAGACCCAGTACTTC.

This clonotype was recorded a few times. This chain links TRBV4-2 with TRBJ2-7; TRBD2 matches 12 bases. The CDR3 spans 17 residues. The V and J ends lost 4 bases and 3 bases, in that order; junction bases with no gene match: 10. The germline gives CDR1 LGHNA, CDR2 YNFKEQ. The CDR3 reads CASSRIVLTSGGYEQYF. The CDR3 coding sequence is TGTGCCAGCAGCCGAATCGTCCTGACTAGCGGGGGCTACGAGCAGTACTTC.

This chain joins TRBV7-3 and TRBJ1-1; D unresolved. Germline CDR1 and CDR2: SGHTA and FQGTGA. The germline V and J ends were trimmed by 5 bases and 0 bases, with 10 bases remaining between them. CDR3 length: 14 amino acids. For the CDR3, the DNA is TGTGCCAGCAGCCCGGCGGGGATGAACACTGAAGCTTTCTTT. Translation gives CASSPAGMNTEAFF.

This clonotype was seen only a few times. The V and J genes are TRBV29-1 and TRBJ1-4, with D uncertain. V shed 4 bases and J shed 4 bases, with 10 bases lying between them. The CDR3 is 13 residues long. Germline loops: CDR1 SQVTM, CDR2 ANQGSEA. CDR3 nucleotide sequence: TGCAGCGTTGGAAACGCCAGTAATGAAAAACTGTTTTTT. Translation gives CSVGNASNEKLFF. The entire variable domain, with the rest obtained from reference TRBV29-1 and TRBJ1-4, is as follows: SAVISQKPSRDICQRGTSLTIQCQVDSQVTMMFWYRQQPGQSLTLIATANQGSEATYESGFVIDKFPISRPNLTFSTLTVSNMSPEDSSIYLCSVGNASNEKLFFGSGTQLSVL.